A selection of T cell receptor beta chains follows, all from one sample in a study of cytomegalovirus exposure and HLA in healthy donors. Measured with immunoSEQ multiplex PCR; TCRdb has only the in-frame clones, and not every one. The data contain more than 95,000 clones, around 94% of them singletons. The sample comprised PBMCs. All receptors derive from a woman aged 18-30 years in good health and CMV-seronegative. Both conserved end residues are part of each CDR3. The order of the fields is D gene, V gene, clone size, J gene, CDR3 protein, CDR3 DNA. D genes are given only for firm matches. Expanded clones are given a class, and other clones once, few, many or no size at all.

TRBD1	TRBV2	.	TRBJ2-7	CASSVKSGTGNEQYF	TGTGCCAGCAGTGTTAAATCCGGGACAGGAAACGAGCAGTACTTC
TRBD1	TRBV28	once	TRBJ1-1	CASRTGTVNTEAFF	TGTGCCAGCAGAACCGGGACAGTGAACACTGAAGCTTTCTTT
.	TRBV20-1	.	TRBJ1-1	CSGAKNTEAFF	TGCAGTGGGGCGAAGAACACTGAAGCTTTCTTT
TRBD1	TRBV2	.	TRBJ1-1	CASNLEGAAEAFF	TGTGCCAGCAACCTTGAGGGGGCGGCTGAAGCTTTCTTT
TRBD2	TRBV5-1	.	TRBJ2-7	CASSLDRDYYEQYF	TGCGCCAGCAGCTTGGATCGGGACTACTACGAGCAGTACTTC
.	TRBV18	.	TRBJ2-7	CASSSTGEETYEQYF	TGTGCCAGCTCCTCAACAGGGGAGGAAACCTACGAGCAGTACTTC
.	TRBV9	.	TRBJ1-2	CASSVKGANRGYTF	TGTGCCAGCAGCGTTAAAGGGGCCAATCGCGGCTACACCTTC
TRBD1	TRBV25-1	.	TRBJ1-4	CASSEFRSRGDEKLFF	TGTGCCAGCAGTGAATTCCGGTCCAGGGGGGACGAAAAACTGTTTTTT
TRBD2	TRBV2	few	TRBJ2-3	CASSLAGGTDTQYF	TGTGCCAGCAGCCTAGCGGGAGGTACAGATACGCAGTATTTT
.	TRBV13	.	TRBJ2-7	CASSFVRTVGEQYF	TGTGCCAGCAGCTTTGTCCGAACGGTTGGCGAGCAGTACTTC
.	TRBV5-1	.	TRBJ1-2	CASSPRQPAYGYTF	TGCGCCAGCAGCCCCCGACAGCCGGCCTATGGCTACACCTTC
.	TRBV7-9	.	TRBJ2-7	CASSFLVPYEQYF	TGTGCCAGCAGCTTCCTTGTCCCCTACGAGCAGTACTTC
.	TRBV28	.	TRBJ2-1	CASSIQGKKFF	TGTGCCAGCAGCATACAGGGAAAGAAGTTCTTC
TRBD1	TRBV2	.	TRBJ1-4	CASSTGTGEKLFF	TGTGCCAGCAGTACCGGGACAGGTGAAAAACTGTTTTTT
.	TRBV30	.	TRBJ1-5	CAWSPPRQENNQPQHF	TGTGCCTGGAGTCCCCCAAGGCAGGAAAACAATCAGCCCCAGCATTTT
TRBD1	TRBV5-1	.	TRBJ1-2	CASTKDRAYGYTF	TGCGCCAGCACCAAGGACAGGGCCTATGGCTACACCTTC
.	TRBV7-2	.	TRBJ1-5	CASIEQGGNQPQHF	TGTGCCAGCATCGAACAGGGTGGCAATCAGCCCCAGCATTTT
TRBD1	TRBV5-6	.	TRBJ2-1	CASSLGSWTGINNEQFF	TGTGCCAGCAGCCTGGGGTCGTGGACAGGGATCAACAATGAGCAGTTCTTC
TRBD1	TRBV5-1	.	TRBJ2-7	CASSLGTGGAYEQYF	TGCGCCAGCAGCTTGGGTACAGGGGGTGCCTACGAGCAGTACTTC
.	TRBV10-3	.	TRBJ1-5	CAISESRTDSGQPQHF	TGTGCCATCAGTGAGTCTAGAACGGATAGCGGTCAGCCCCAGCATTTT
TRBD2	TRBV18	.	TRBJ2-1	CASSKKSSGTYNEQFF	TGTGCCAGCTCAAAGAAGTCTAGCGGAACCTACAATGAGCAGTTCTTC
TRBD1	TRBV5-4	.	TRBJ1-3	CASSFTGAEGNTIYF	TGTGCCAGCAGCTTTACAGGGGCTGAGGGGAACACCATATATTTT